This T cell receptor (beta chain) is from a study of blood T cell repertoires in COVID-19. At the level of the study: The cDNA or gDNA used as material had been derived from T cells, B-cell-depleted T cells, or PBMCs.

Germline CDR1 ENHRY, CDR2 SYGVKD. Germline trimming cut 4 bases from V and 0 bases from J; bases unmatched to any gene: 6. The CDR3 sequence is 17 residues long. Produced via immunoSEQ multiplex PCR; TCRdb's table is partial and in-frame only. The sample has some 110,000 clones, approximately 90% seen once. The specimen sequenced was peripheral blood. V and J are TRBV10-3 and TRBJ2-3, with 11 bases that match TRBD2. The sequence was collected from a man aged 50 or older with COVID-19, enrolled during active disease. This chain's CDR3 is CAISGGTSGASTDTQYF. For the CDR3, the DNA is TGTGCCATCAGTGGGGGGACTAGCGGAGCTAGCACAGATACGCAGTATTTT.